This T cell receptor (beta chain) came from a study of blood T cells in healthy people across ages. This clonotype was found a few times. Germline V gene data show CDR1 as SGHTA and CDR2 as FQGNSA. The V end lost 2 bases, the J end lost 2 bases, and 10 bases lay between the germline ends. CDR3 length: 15 residues. Sample-barcoded 5' priming and a J-beta primer mix drove a second PCR of about 7 to 12 cycles. MiXCR was run by TCRdb on the 5' RACE reads, yielding one entry per CDR3 protein. The repertoire has approximately 830,000 distinct CDR3 sequences, 60% to 80% of them found once; the top ten carry 25% to 30%.

This receptor was obtained from a man between 25 and 39 years old in good health. This chain links TRBV7-2 with TRBJ2-1; unclear D gene. Sequencing used blood. This chain's CDR3 is CASSLRRSAYNEQFF. The CDR3 DNA reads TGTGCCAGCAGCTTAAGGCGGTCGGCCTACAATGAGCAGTTCTTC. Full variable domain (missing parts from reference TRBV7-2 and TRBJ2-1): GAGVSQSPSNKVTEKGKDVELRCDPISGHTALYWYRQSLGQGLEFLIYFQGNSAPDKSGLPSDRFSAERTGGSVSTLTIQRTQQEDSAVYLCASSLRRSAYNEQFFGPGTRLTVL.